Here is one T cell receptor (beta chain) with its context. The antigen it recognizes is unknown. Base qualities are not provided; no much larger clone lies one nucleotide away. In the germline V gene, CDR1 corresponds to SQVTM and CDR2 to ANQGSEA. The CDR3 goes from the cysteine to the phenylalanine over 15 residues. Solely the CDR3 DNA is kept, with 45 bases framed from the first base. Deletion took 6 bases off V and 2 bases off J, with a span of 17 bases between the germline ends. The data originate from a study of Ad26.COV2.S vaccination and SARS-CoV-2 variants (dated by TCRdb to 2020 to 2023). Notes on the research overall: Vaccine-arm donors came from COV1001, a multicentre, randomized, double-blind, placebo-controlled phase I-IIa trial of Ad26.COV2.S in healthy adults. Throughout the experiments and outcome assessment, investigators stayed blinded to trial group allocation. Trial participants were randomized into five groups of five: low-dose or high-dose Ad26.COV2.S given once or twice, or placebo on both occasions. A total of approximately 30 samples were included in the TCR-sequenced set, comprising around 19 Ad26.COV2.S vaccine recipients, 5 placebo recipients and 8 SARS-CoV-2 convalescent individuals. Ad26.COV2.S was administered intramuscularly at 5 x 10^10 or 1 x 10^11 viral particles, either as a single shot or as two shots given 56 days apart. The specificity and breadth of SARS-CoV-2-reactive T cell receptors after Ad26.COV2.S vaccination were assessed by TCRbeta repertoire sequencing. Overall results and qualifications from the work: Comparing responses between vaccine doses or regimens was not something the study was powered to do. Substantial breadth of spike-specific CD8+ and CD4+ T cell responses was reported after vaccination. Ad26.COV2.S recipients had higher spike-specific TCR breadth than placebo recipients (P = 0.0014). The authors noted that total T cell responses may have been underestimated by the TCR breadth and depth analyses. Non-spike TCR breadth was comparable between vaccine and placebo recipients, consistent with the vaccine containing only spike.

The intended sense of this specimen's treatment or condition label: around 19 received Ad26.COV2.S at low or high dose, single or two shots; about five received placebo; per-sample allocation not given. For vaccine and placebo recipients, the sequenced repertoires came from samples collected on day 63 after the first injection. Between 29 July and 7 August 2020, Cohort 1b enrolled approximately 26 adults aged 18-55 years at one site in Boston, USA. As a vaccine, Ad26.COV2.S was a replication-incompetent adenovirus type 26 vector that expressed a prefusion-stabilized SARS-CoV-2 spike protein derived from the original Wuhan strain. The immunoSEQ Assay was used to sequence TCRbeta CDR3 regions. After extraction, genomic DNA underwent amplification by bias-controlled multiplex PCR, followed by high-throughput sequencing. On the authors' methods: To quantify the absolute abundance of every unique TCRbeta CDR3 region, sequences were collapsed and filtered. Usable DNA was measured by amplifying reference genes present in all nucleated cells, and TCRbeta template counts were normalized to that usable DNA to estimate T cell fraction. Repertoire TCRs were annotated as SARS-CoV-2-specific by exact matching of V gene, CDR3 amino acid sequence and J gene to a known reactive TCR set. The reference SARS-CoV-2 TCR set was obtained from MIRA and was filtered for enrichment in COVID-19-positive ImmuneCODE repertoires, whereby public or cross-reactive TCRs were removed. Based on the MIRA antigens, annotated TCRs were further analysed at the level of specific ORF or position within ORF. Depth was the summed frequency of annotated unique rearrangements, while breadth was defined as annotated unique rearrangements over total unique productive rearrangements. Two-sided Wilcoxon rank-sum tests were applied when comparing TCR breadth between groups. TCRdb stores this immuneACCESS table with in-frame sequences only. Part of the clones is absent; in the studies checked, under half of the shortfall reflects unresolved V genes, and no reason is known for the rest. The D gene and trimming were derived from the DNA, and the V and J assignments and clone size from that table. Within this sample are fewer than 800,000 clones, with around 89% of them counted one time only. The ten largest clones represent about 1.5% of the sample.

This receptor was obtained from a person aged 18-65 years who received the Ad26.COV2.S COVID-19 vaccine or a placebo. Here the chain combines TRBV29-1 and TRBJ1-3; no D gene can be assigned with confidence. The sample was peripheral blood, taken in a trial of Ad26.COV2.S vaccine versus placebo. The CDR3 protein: CSVADDAAPGNTIYF. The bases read TGCAGCGTCGCCGACGATGCAGCTCCTGGAAACACCATATATTTT. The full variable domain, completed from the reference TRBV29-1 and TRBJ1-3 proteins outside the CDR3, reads SAVISQKPSRDICQRGTSLTIQCQVDSQVTMMFWYRQQPGQSLTLIATANQGSEATYESGFVIDKFPISRPNLTFSTLTVSNMSPEDSSIYLCSVADDAAPGNTIYFGEGSWLTVV.